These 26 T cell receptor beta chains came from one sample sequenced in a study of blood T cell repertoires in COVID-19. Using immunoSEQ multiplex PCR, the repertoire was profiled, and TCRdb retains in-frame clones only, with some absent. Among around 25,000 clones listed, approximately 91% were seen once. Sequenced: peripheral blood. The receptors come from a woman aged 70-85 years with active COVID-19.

CDR3 in amino acids: CASSTGTFTGELFF. The CDR3 DNA sequence: TGCGCCAGCAGCACCGGGACTTTTACCGGGGAGCTGTTTTTT. J is TRBJ2-2 and V is TRBV5-1; D may be TRBD2 (6 bases). The CDR3 has 14 residues. Trimming stripped 4 bases from V and 5 bases from J, with 12 bases between. The germline CDR1 and CDR2 sequences are SGHRS and YFSETQ.

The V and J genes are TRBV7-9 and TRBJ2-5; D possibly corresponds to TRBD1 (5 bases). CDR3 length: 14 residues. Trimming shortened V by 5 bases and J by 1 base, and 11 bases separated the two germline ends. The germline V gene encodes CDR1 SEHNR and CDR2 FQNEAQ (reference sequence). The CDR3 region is CASSTRQSQETQYF. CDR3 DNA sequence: TGTGCCAGCAGCACCCGACAGTCCCAAGAGACCCAGTACTTC.

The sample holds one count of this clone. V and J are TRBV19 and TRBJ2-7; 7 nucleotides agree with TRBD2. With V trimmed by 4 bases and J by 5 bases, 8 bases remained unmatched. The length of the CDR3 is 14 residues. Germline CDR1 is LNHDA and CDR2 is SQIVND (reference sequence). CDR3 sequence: CASSNQGEGHEQYF. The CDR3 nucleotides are TGTGCCAGTAGTAACCAAGGGGAGGGTCACGAGCAGTACTTC.

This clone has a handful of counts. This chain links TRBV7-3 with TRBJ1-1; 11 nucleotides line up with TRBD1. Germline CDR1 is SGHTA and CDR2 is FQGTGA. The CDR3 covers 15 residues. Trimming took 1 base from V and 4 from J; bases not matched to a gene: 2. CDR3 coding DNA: TGTGCCAGCAGCTTAAAAGGGACAGGGGGCACTGAAGCTTTCTTT. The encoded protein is CASSLKGTGGTEAFF.

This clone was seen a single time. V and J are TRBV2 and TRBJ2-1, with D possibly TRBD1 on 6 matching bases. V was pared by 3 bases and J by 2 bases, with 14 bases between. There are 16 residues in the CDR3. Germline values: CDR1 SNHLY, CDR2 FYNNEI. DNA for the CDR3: TGTGCCAGCAGTGACGCTGCCGGGACACCCTACAATGAGCAGTTCTTC. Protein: CASSDAAGTPYNEQFF.

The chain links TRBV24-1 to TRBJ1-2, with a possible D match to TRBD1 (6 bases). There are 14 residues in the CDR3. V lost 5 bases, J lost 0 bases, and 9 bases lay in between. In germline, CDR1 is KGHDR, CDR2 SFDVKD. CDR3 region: CATSVTGSNYGYTF. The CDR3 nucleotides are TGTGCCACCAGTGTGACAGGCTCTAACTATGGCTACACCTTC.

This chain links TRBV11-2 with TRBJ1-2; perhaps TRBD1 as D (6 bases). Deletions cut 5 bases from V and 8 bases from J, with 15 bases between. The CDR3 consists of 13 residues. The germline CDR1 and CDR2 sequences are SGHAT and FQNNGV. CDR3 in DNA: TGTGCCAGCAGCCCCGGACAGACCAGAGGCTACACCTTC. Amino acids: CASSPGQTRGYTF.

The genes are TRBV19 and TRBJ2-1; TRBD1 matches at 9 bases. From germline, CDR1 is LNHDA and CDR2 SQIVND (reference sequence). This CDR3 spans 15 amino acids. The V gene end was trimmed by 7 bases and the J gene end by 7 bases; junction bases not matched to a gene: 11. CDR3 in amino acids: CASTIPGQGENEQFF. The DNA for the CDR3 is TGTGCCAGTACCATTCCGGGACAGGGTGAGAATGAGCAGTTCTTC.

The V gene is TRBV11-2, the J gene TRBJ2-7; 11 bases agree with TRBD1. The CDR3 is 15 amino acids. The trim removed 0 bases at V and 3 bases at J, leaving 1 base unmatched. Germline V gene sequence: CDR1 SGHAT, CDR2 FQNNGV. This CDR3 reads CASSLDGTGGYEQYF. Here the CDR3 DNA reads TGTGCCAGCAGCTTAGACGGGACAGGGGGCTACGAGCAGTACTTC.

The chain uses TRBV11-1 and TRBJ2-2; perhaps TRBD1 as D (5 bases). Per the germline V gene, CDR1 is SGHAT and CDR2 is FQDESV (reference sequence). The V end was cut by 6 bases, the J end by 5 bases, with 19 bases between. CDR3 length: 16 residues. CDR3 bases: TGTGCCAGCAGGCATCCTGGGGCAATTGGGACCGGGGAGCTGTTTTTT. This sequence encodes CASRHPGAIGTGELFF.

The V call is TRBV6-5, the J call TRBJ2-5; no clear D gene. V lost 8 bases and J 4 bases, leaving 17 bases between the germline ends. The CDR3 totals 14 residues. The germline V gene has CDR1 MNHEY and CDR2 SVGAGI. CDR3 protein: CASCRVTKRETQYF. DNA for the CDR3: TGTGCCAGCTGCCGGGTCACAAAAAGAGAGACCCAGTACTTC.

The CDR3 nucleotides are TGTGCCAGCAGCCAAGAACAGGGCTATGGCTACACCTTC. Translated, it gives CASSQEQGYGYTF. The chain is built from TRBV3-1 (or the pseudogene TRBV3-2) and TRBJ1-2; D possibly corresponds to TRBD1 (6 bases). The CDR3 spans 13 residues. V lost 0 bases to trimming and J lost 4 bases, with 6 bases between them. The germline V gene encodes CDR1 LGHDT and CDR2 YNNKEL (reference sequence).

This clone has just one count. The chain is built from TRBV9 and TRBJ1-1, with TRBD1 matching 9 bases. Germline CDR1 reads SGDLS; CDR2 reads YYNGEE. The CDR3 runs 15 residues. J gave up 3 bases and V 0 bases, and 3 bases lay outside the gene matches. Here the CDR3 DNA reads TGTGCCAGCAGCGTAGATTGGACAGGGGACACTGAAGCTTTCTTT. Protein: CASSVDWTGDTEAFF.

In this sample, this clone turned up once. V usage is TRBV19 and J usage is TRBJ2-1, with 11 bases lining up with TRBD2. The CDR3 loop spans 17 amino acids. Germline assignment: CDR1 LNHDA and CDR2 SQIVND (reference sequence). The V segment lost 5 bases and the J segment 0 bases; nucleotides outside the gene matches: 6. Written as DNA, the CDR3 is TGTGCCAGTAGTTCTCTAGCGGGGGGCCCCTCCTACAATGAGCAGTTCTTC. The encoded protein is CASSSLAGGPSYNEQFF.

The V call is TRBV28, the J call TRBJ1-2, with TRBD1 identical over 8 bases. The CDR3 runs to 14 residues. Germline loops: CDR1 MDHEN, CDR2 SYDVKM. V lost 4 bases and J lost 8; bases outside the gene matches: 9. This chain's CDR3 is CASSSPTGEEGYTF. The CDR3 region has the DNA TGTGCCAGCAGTTCCCCGACAGGGGAGGAGGGCTACACCTTC.

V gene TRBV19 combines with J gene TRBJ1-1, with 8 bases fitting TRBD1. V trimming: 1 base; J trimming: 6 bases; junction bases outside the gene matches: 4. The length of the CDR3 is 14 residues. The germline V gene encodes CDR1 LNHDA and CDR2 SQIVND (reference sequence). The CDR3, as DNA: TGTGCCAGTAGTATAGGACAGGGGAGGGCTGAAGCTTTCTTT. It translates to CASSIGQGRAEAFF.

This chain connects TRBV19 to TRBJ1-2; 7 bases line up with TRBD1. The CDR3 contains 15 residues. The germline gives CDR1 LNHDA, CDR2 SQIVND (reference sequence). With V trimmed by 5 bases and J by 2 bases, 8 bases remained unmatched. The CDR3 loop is CASSETGRWNYGYTF. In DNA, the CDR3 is TGTGCCAGTAGTGAGACAGGGAGATGGAACTATGGCTACACCTTC. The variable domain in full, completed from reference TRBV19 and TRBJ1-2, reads DGGITQSPKYLFRKEGQNVTLSCEQNLNHDAMYWYRQDPGQGLRLIYYSQIVNDFQKGDIAEGYSVSREKKESFPLTVTSAQKNPTAFYLCASSETGRWNYGYTFGSGTRLTVV.

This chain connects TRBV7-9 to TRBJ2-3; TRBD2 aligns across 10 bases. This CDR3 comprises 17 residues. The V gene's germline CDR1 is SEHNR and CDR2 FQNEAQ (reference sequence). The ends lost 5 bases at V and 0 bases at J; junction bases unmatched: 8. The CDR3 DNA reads TGTGCCAGCAGCGGACTAGCGGCCATGATTAGCACAGATACGCAGTATTTT. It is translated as CASSGLAAMISTDTQYF.

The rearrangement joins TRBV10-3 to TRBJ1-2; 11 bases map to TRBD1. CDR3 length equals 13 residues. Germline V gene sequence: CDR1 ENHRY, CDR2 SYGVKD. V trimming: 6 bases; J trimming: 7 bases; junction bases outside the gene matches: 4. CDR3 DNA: TGTGCCATCAGGGACAGGGGGCGAGGTGGCTACACCTTC. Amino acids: CAIRDRGRGGYTF.

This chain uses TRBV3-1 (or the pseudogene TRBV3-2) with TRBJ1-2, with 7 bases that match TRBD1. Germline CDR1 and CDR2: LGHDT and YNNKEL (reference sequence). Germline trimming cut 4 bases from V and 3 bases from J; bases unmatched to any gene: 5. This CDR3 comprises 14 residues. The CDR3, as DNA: TGTGCCAGCAGCCCTGGCAGGGGGTACTATGGCTACACCTTC. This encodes CASSPGRGYYGYTF.

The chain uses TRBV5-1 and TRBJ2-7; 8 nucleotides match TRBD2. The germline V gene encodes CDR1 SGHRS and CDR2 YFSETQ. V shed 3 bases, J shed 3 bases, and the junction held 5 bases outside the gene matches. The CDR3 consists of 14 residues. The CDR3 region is CASSSGGDYYEQYF. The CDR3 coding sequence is TGCGCCAGCAGCTCCGGGGGGGATTACTACGAGCAGTACTTC.

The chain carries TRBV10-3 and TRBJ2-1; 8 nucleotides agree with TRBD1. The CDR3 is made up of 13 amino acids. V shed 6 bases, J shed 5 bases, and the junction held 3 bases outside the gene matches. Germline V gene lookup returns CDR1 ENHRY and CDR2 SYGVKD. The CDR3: CAISPGQDNEQFF. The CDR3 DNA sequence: TGTGCCATCAGCCCGGGACAGGACAATGAGCAGTTCTTC.

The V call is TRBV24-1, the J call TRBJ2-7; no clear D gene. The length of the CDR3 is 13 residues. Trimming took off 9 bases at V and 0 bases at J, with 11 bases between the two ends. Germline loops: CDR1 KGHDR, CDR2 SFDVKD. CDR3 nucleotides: TGTGCCACCTCTCCCGACACCTCCTACGAGCAGTACTTC. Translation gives CATSPDTSYEQYF.

In DNA, the CDR3 is TGCAGTGCTAGTTTGCGGTGGGACTATGGCTACACCTTC. This encodes CSASLRWDYGYTF. The chain couples TRBV20-1 to TRBJ1-2; D ambiguous. CDR3 length: 13 residues. From germline, CDR1 is DFQATT and CDR2 SNEGSKA (reference sequence). V was pared by 3 bases and J by 3 bases, with 11 bases between.

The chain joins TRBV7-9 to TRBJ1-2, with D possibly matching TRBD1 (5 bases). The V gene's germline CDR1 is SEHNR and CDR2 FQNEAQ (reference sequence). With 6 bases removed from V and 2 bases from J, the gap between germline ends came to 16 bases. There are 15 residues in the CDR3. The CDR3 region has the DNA TGTGCCAGCAGTCGGACCCACGGACAAAACTATGGCTACACCTTC. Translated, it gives CASSRTHGQNYGYTF.

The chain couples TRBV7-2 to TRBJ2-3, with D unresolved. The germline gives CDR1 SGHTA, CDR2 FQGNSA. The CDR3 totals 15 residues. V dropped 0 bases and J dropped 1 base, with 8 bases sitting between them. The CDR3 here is CASSLAVRGTDTQYF. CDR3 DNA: TGTGCCAGCAGCTTAGCGGTCCGGGGCACAGATACGCAGTATTTT.